What follows are 11 T cell receptor delta chains derived from one specimen sequenced in a study of γδ T cells in repeated Plasmodium falciparum infection. Vgamma9/Vdelta2+ and Vdelta2-negative gammadelta T cells were flow-sorted from PBMC for bulk sequencing. TCRdb reapplied CATT to the multiplex PCR reads. This table has 75,000 to 95,000 delta-chain clones, 0.75% to 1% appearing once. The sequencing sample was made of gamma-delta T cells from blood. The receptors were sampled from a pool of human donors (malaria-infected and uninfected, not separated).

Of note for this clone: The protein in TCRdb stems from a much larger clone and differs at residue 15 from this DNA's translation, likely a read error; here the protein is translated from the DNA. V is TRDV2 and J is TRDJ1; 11 bases are a match to TRDD3. The J gene, not given by TCRdb, was assigned here from a germline match of the nucleotide sequence. The V and J ends lost 5 bases and 3 bases, in that order; junction bases with no gene match: 22. The CDR3 totals 20 residues. Germline CDR1 and CDR2: GEAIGNYY and EKD. CDR3 loop: CACVAGVLGDKGRYADKLIF. As DNA, the CDR3 is TGTGCCTGTGTTGCCGGGGTACTGGGGGATAAAGGGAGATACGCCGATAAACTCATCTTT.

The sample holds a few counts of this clone. The amino acid sequence in TCRdb belongs to a much larger clone and departs from this DNA's translation at residue 9, likely a sequencing read error; the sequence shown is translated from the DNA. The chain links TRDV2 to TRDJ1, with unresolved D. The J gene is not listed in TCRdb, so it was assigned here from a DNA match to germline. CDR1 is GEAIGNYY, CDR2 EKD, per germline. This CDR3 has 19 amino acids. V lost 1 base, J lost 1 base, and 24 bases lay in between. This chain's CDR3 is CACDTPWTRGPHPTDKLIF. For the CDR3, the DNA is TGTGCCTGTGACACTCCTTGGACTAGGGGCCCCCACCCCACCGATAAACTCATCTTT.

As regards this clone: The protein given by TCRdb reflects a much larger clone and differs at residue 12 from this DNA's translation, likely from a read error; the protein shown is the DNA's translation. The gene calls are TRDV2 and TRDJ1, with TRDD3 identical over 7 bases. As TCRdb names no J gene, one was assigned here on the basis of a DNA match to germline. CDR1 GEAIGNYY and CDR2 EKD come from the germline V gene. The CDR3 totals 19 residues. V was pared by 0 bases and J by 1 base, with 16 bases of the junction left unmatched. The CDR3 DNA reads as TGTGCCTGTGACACCGTCAGGGGGATTAGTCCGAATAGCACCGATAAACTCATCTTT. Its translation is CACDTVRGISPNSTDKLIF.

This clone appeared a few times. The TCRdb protein comes from a much larger clone and disagrees with this DNA's translation at residue 15, likely due to a read error; the protein given here is derived from the DNA. The rearrangement joins TRDV1 to TRDJ1, with 9 bases fitting TRDD3. This CDR3 comprises 21 residues. V was clipped by 2 bases and J by 10 bases; unmatched bases: 29. The germline V gene has CDR1 TSWWSYY and CDR2 QGS. The chain's CDR3 is CALGESRVVYSVLGETERLIF. The CDR3, as DNA: TGTGCTCTTGGGGAATCCAGGGTGGTCTACTCGGTACTGGGGGAGACCGAGAGACTCATCTTT.

For this clone: TCRdb's listed protein matches a much larger clone and diverges from this DNA's translation at residue 9, likely through a read error; the protein shown comes from the DNA. The chain links TRDV1 to TRDJ1; 9 positions agree with TRDD3. Germline CDR1 reads TSWWSYY; CDR2 reads QGS. The CDR3 is made up of 16 amino acids. The DNA of the CDR3 is TGCGCTCTTGGGGGCCTCCCGAGGGAGGGGATACGCAAACTCATCTTT. Residues: CALGGLPREGIRKLIF.

About this clone: TCRdb's entry gives the protein of a much larger clone, which mismatches this DNA's translation at residue 3, likely from a read error; the protein reported here is translated from the DNA. The chain employs TRDV2 and TRDJ1; possible D gene TRDD3, 5 bases. The CDR3 consists of 16 residues. Looked up from germline, CDR1 is GEAIGNYY and CDR2 is EKD. CDR3 nucleotide sequence: TGTGCCGGTGACACCGTCGACGGGGGTAGGGCGGATAAACTCATCTTT. Protein sequence: CAGDTVDGGRADKLIF.

In the case of this clone: TCRdb records a much larger clone's protein for this DNA, with a difference at residue 21 that likely arises from a read error; the protein given is the translation of the DNA. V gene TRDV1 combines with J gene TRDJ1; no firm D call. Germline loops: CDR1 TSWWSYY, CDR2 QGS. The CDR3 covers 22 residues. The CDR3 DNA follows: TGTGCTCTTGGGGAACTAGTACCGCTTTCTCACGGGCCTATCCAGTACACCGATAAACTCACCTTT. Its protein is CALGELVPLSHGPIQYTDKLTF.

This clone was picked up a small number of times. This DNA translates differently at residue 13 from the TCRdb protein, which is that of a much larger clone; a read error is likely, and the protein shown is the DNA's own translation. The rearrangement uses TRDV1 and TRDJ1; maybe TRDD3 (5 bases). This CDR3 is built from 16 residues. In germline, CDR1 is TSWWSYY, CDR2 QGS. The CDR3 sequence: CALGELEVGSTDELIF. In DNA form, the CDR3 reads TGTGCTCTTGGGGAACTGGAGGTGGGGTCCACCGATGAACTCATCTTT.

Remarks on this clone: TCRdb assigns this DNA the protein of a much larger clone, which departs from its translation at residue 9; this likely reflects a read error, and the protein shown comes from translating the DNA. V and J are TRDV1 and TRDJ1, with 8 bases aligning to TRDD3. Germline matching of the DNA provided the J gene here, since TCRdb leaves it blank. From germline, CDR1 is TSWWSYY and CDR2 QGS. V dropped 2 bases and J dropped 9; count of bases not matched to a gene: 5. The length of the CDR3 is 13 residues. CDR3 residues: CALGEELGGELIF. DNA for the CDR3: TGTGCTCTTGGGGAAGAACTGGGGGGTGAACTCATCTTT.

As concerns this clone: This sequence is one base from a far larger clone and is likely a read error. The V and J genes are TRDV1 and TRDJ1, with D possibly being TRDD2 (5 bases). TCRdb carries no J gene annotation; the J gene was assigned here by matching the DNA with germline. The CDR3 has 21 residues. Trimming took 0 bases from V and 0 from J, leaving 26 bases between them. Germline V gene lookup returns CDR1 TSWWSYY and CDR2 QGS. The CDR3, as DNA: TGTGCTCTTGGGGAACTCAAGCCTTGCCGATTGATCCTAAAGTACACCGATAAACTCATCTTT. It translates to CALGELKPCRLILKYTDKLIF.

Concerning this clone itself: TCRdb pairs this DNA with a much larger clone's protein that differs at residue 7, likely a read error; the protein shown was translated from the DNA. The genes are TRDV2 and TRDJ3, with a weak D call TRDD3 (6 bases). Here the J gene was assigned by germline matching of the DNA, as TCRdb has none. The CDR3 totals 19 residues. The germline V gene has CDR1 GEAIGNYY and CDR2 EKD. V was shortened by 0 bases and J by 2 bases, with 16 bases between the two germline ends. The chain's CDR3 is CACDTVGGTGPWDTRQMFF. CDR3 DNA: TGTGCCTGTGACACCGTGGGGGGAACAGGTCCCTGGGACACCCGACAGATGTTTTTC.